This T cell receptor beta chain appears in the sequencing data of a study of T cells in Graves' hyperthyroidism and ophthalmopathy. Study in general: Peripheral blood was taken when the disease was first diagnosed, before any treatment began.

The study's findings and limits: Median prediction lead before ophthalmopathy onset was about 6.3 months with the model.

Researchers took RNA transcripts and amplified the TCR beta CDR3 regions from them. TCR CDR3 regions were first amplified by RT-PCR with HTBI primers. TCRdb passed the multiplex PCR reads through MiXCR, listing each CDR3 protein once. Of 500,000 to 800,000 distinct CDR3 sequences listed, more than 12% are singletons. This clonotype has a handful of counts. Its target is unknown. With duration under 3 months, ophthalmopathy was active: Clinical Activity Score at least 3, NOSPECS at least 4. Orbital computed tomography and thyroid ultrasound, together with serum TRAb and thyroxine and clinical symptoms, were used for diagnoses. There are 14 residues in the CDR3. Per the germline V gene, CDR1 is SGHTA and CDR2 is FQGNSA. The ends lost 5 bases at V and 6 bases at J; junction bases unmatched: 6.

This chain uses TRBV7-2 with TRBJ2-7, with 11 bases lining up with TRBD2. The TCR sequence derives from a woman between 50 and 59 years old with Graves' ophthalmopathy. What was sequenced was blood. As DNA, the CDR3 is TGTGCCAGCAGCAGACTAGCGGGAACGGGCGAGCAGTACTTC. Translation gives CASSRLAGTGEQYF.